The 3 T cell receptor beta chains below come from one sample, sequenced in a study of tumor-infiltrating lymphocytes in primary liver carcinoma. TCR beta cDNA was reverse-transcribed from about 500 ng of total RNA. The reaction used a constant-region primer and ProtoScript II reverse transcriptase. Amplification in three nested multiplex PCR rounds with slightly modified ARM-PCR gave rise to TCR beta libraries. A C-beta reverse primer and TRBV1-TRBV30 forward primers served in each of the first two PCR rounds, at around 10 cycles apiece. MiXCR, run by TCRdb on the multiplex PCR reads, gives a single entry per CDR3 protein. Of around 170,000 distinct CDR3 sequences in the sample, roughly 60% were seen once. Blood RNA was derived from unsorted whole blood, and germline DNA was extracted too. The specimen sequenced was peripheral blood. Every receptor here comes from a man between 35 and 55 years old with primary liver carcinoma and hepatitis B virus infection.

The chain carries TRBV5-1 and TRBJ1-1; 7 bases match TRBD1. The trim removed 4 bases at V and 6 bases at J, leaving 6 bases unmatched. Germline CDR1 SGHRS, CDR2 YFSETQ. The CDR3 is 13 residues long. The CDR3 loop reads CASSPQGVAEAFF. The CDR3 DNA reads as TGCGCCAGCAGCCCTCAGGGGGTGGCTGAAGCTTTCTTT.

In this sample, this clonotype turned up many times. This chain links TRBV11-2 with TRBJ2-7, with D unresolved. The CDR3 length is 17 residues. Germline lookup yields CDR1 SGHAT and CDR2 FQNNGV. Trimming shortened V by 3 bases and J by 0 bases, and 18 bases separated the two germline ends. The CDR3 DNA sequence: TGTGCCAGCAGCTTGGTATCGCAGGAATCTTTCTCCTACGAGCAGTACTTC. Protein: CASSLVSQESFSYEQYF. Using reference TRBV11-2 and TRBJ2-7 for the parts outside the CDR3, the full variable domain is EAGVAQSPRYKIIEKRQSVAFWCNPISGHATLYWYQQILGQGPKLLIQFQNNGVVDDSQLPKDRFSAERLKGVDSTLKIQPAKLEDSAVYLCASSLVSQESFSYEQYFGPGTRLTVT.

The chain couples TRBV5-5 to TRBJ2-7, with D possibly being TRBD1 or TRBD2 (6 bases each). This CDR3 has 14 residues. Germline V lookup: CDR1 SGHKS, CDR2 YYEKEE (reference sequence). The V end was cut by 4 bases, the J end by 4 bases, with 15 bases between. The CDR3 reads CASSGGTFPYEQYF. For the CDR3, the DNA is TGTGCCAGCAGCGGGGGGACATTTCCATACGAGCAGTACTTC.